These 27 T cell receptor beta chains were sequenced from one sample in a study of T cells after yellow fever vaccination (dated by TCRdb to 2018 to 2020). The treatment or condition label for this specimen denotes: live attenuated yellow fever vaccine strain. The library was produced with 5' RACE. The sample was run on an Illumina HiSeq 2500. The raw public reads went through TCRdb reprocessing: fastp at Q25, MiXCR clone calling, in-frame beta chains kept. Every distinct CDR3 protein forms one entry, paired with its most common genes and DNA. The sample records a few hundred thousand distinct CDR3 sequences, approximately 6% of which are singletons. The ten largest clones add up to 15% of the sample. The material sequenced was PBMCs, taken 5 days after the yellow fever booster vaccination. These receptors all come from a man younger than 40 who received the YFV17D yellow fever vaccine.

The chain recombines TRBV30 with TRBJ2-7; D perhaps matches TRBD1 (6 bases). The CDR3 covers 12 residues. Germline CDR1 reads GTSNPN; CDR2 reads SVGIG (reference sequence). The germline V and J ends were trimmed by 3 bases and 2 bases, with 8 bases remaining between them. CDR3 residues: CAWSRDTYEQYF. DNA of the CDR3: TGTGCCTGGAGCCGGGACACCTACGAGCAGTACTTC. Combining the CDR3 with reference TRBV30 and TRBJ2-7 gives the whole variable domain SQTIHQWPATLVQPVGSPLSLECTVEGTSNPNLYWYRQAAGRGLQLLFYSVGIGQISSEVPQNLSASRPQDRQFILSSKKLLLSDSGFYLCAWSRDTYEQYFGPGTRLTVT.

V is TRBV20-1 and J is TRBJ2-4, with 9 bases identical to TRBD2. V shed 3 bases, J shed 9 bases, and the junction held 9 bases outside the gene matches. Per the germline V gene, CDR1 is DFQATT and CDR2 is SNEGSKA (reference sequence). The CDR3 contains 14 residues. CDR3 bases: TGCAGTGCTAGCGTAGCGGGAGTATTTGGCATTCAGTACTTC. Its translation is CSASVAGVFGIQYF.

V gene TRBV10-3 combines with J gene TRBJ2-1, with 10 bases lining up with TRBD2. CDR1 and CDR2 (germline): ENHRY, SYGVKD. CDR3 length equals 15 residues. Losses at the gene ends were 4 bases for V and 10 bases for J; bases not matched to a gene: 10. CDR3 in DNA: TGTGCCATCAGTGTGGCTAGCGGGAGATCGGGCGAGCAGTTCTTC. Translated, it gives CAISVASGRSGEQFF.

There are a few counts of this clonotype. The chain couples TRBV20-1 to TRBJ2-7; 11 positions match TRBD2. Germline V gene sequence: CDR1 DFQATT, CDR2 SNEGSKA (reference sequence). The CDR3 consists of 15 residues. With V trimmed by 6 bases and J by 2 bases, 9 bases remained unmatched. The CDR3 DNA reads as TGCAGTGCCGGGACTAGCGGAAAAGGCCCCTACGAGCAGTACTTC. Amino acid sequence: CSAGTSGKGPYEQYF.

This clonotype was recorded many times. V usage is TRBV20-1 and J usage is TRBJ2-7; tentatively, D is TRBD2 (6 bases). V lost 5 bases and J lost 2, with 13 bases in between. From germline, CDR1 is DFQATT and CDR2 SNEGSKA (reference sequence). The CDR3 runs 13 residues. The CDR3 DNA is TGCAGTGCTCCCCCCCGGGAGACCTACGAGCAGTACTTC. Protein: CSAPPRETYEQYF.

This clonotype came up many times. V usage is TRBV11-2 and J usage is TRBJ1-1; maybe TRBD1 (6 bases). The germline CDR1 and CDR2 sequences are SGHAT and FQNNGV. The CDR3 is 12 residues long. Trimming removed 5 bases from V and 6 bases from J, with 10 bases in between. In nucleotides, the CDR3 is TGTGCCAGCAGCCACCGGACAGCTGAAGCTTTCTTT. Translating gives CASSHRTAEAFF. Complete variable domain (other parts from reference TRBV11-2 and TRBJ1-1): EAGVAQSPRYKIIEKRQSVAFWCNPISGHATLYWYQQILGQGPKLLIQFQNNGVVDDSQLPKDRFSAERLKGVDSTLKIQPAKLEDSAVYLCASSHRTAEAFFGQGTRLTVV.

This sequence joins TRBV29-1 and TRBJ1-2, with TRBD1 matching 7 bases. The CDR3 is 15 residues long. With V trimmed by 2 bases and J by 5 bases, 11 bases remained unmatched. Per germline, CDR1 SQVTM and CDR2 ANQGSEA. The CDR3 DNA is TGCAGCGTTGAAACGGGGCAGGGGGAAGGGTATGGCTACACCTTC. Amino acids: CSVETGQGEGYGYTF.

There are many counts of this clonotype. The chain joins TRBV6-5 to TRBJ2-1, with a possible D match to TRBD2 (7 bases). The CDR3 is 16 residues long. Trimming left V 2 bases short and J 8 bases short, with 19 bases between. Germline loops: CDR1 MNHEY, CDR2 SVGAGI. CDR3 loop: CASSYRPSGGGDEQFF. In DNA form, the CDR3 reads TGTGCCAGCAGTTACCGGCCTAGCGGAGGGGGGGATGAGCAGTTCTTC.

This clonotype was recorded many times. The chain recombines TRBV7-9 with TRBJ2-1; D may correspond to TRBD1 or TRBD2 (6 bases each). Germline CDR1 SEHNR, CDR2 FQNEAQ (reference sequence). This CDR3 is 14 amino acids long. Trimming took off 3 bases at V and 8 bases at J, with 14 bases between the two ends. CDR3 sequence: CASSFVQRGDEQFF. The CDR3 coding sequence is TGTGCCAGCAGCTTCGTACAGAGGGGGGATGAGCAGTTCTTC.

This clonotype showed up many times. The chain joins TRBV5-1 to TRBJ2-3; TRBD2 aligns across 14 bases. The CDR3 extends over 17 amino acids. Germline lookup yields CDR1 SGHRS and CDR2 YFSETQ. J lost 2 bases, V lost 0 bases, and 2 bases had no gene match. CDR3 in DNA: TGCGCCAGCAGCTTGGGACTAGCGGGAGGGGTCACAGATACGCAGTATTTT. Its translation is CASSLGLAGGVTDTQYF.

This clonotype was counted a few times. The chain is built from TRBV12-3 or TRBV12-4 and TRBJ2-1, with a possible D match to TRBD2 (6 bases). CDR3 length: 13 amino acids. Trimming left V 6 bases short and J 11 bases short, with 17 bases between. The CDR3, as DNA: TGTGCCAGCAGGCAAACTATACTAGCACAGCAGTTCTTC. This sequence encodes CASRQTILAQQFF.

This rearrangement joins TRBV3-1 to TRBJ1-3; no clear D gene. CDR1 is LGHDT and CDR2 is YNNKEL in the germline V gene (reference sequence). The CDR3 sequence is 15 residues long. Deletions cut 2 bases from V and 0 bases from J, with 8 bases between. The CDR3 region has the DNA TGTGCCAGCAGCCAAATCCTTACCTCTGGAAACACCATATATTTT. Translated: CASSQILTSGNTIYF. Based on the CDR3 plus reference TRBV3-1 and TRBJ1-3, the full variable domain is DTAVSQTPKYLVTQMGNDKSIKCEQNLGHDTMYWYKQDSKKFLKIMFSYNNKELIINETVPNRFSPKSPDKAHLNLHINSLELGDSAVYFCASSQILTSGNTIYFGEGSWLTVV.

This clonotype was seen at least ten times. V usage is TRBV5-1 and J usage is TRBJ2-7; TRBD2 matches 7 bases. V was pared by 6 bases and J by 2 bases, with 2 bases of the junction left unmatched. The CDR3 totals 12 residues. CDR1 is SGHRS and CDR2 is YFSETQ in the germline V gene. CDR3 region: CASNSGTYEQYF. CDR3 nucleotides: TGCGCCAGCAACAGCGGGACCTACGAGCAGTACTTC.

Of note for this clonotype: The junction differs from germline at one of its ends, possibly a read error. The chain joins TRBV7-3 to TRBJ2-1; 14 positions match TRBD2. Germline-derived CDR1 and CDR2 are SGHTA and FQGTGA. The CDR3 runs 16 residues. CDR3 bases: TGTGCCAGCAGCCGACTAGCGGGAGGGCCAGGCAATGAGCCGTTCTTC. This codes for CASSRLAGGPGNEPFF.

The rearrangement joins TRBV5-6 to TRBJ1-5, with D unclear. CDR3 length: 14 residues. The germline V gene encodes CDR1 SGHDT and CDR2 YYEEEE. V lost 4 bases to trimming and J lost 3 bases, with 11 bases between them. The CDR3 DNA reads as TGTGCCAGCAGCCTGTGGCGGATCAATCAGCCCCAGCATTTT. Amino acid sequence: CASSLWRINQPQHF.

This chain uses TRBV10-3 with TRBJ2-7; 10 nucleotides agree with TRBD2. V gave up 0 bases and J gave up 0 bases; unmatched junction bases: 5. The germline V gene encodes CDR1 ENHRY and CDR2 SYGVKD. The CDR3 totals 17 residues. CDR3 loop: CAISESPAGGVSYEQYF. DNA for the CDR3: TGTGCCATCAGTGAGTCCCCAGCGGGAGGGGTCTCCTACGAGCAGTACTTC.

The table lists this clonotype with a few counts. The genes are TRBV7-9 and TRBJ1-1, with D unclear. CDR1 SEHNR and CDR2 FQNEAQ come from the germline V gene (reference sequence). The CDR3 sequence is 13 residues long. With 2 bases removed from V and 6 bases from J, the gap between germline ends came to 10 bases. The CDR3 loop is CASSLYVMAEAFF. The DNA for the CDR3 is TGTGCCAGCAGCTTATACGTAATGGCTGAAGCTTTCTTT.

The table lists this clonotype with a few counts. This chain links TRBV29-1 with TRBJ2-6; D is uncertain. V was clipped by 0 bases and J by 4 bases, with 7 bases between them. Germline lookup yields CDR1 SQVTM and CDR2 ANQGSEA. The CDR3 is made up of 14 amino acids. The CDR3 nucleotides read TGCAGCGTTGAAGATACGTTAGGGGCCAACGTCCTGACTTTC. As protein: CSVEDTLGANVLTF.

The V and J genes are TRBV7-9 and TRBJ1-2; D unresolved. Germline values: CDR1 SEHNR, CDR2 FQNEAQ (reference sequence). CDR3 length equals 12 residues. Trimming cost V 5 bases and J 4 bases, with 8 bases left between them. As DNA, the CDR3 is TGTGCCAGCAGCCCTCAGCCCTATGGCTACACCTTC. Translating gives CASSPQPYGYTF.

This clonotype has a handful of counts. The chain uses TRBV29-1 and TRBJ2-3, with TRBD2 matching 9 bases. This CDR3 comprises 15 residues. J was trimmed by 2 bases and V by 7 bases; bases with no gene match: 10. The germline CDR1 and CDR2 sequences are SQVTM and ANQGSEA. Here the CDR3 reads CSAIKAGGHTDTQYF. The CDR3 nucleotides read TGCAGCGCAATTAAAGCGGGAGGTCACACAGATACGCAGTATTTT.

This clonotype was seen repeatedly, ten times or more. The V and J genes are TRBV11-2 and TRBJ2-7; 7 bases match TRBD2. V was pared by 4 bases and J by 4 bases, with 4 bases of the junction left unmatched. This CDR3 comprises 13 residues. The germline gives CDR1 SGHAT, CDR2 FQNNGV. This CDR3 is CASSSAGAYEQYF. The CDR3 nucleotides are TGTGCCAGCAGCTCGGCGGGAGCGTACGAGCAGTACTTC. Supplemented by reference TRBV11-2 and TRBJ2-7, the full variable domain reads EAGVAQSPRYKIIEKRQSVAFWCNPISGHATLYWYQQILGQGPKLLIQFQNNGVVDDSQLPKDRFSAERLKGVDSTLKIQPAKLEDSAVYLCASSSAGAYEQYFGPGTRLTVT.

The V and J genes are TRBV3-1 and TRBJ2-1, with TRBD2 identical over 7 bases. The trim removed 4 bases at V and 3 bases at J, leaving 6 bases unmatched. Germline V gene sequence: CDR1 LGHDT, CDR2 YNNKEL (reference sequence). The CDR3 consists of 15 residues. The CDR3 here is CASSLGRENYNEQFF. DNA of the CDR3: TGTGCCAGCAGCCTAGGGCGGGAGAACTACAATGAGCAGTTCTTC.

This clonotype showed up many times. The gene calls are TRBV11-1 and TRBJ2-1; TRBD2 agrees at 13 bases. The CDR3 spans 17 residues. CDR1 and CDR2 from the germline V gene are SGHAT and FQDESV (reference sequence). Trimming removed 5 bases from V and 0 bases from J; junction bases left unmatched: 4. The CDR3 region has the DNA TGTGCCAGCAGCCTGGGACTAGCGGGAACCTCCTACAATGAGCAGTTCTTC. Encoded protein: CASSLGLAGTSYNEQFF.

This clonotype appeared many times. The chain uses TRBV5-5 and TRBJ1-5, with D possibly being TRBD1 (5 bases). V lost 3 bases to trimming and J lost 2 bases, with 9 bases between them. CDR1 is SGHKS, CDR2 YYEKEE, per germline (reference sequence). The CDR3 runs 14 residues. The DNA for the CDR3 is TGTGCCAGCAGCTCGAGACAGCGCAATCAGCCCCAGCATTTT. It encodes CASSSRQRNQPQHF.

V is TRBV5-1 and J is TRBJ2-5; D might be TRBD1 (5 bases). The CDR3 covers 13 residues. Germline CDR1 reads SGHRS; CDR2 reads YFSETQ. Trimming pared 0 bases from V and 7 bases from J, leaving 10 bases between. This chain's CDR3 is CASSLGAQGTQYF. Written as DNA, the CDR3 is TGCGCCAGCAGCTTGGGGGCCCAGGGGACCCAGTACTTC. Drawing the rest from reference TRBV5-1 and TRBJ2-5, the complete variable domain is KAGVTQTPRYLIKTRGQQVTLSCSPISGHRSVSWYQQTPGQGLQFLFEYFSETQRNKGNFPGRFSGRQFSNSRSEMNVSTLELGDSALYLCASSLGAQGTQYFGPGTRLLVL.

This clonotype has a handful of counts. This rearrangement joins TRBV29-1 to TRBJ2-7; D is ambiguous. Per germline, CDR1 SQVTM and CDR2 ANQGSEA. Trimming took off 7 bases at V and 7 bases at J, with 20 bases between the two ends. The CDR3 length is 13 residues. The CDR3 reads CSALNLLLGEQYF. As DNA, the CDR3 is TGCAGCGCCCTAAACCTACTCTTGGGGGAGCAGTACTTC.

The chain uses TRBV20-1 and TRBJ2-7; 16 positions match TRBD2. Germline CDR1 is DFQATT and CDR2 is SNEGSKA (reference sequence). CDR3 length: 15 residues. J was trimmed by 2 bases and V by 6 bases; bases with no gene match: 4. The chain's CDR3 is CSAFGTSGRAYEQYF. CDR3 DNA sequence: TGCAGTGCGTTCGGGACTAGCGGGAGGGCCTACGAGCAGTACTTC.